This TCR beta chain was recorded in a study of T cell responses to AZD1222 COVID-19 vaccine. The J segment lost 5 bases and the V segment lost 3 bases, leaving 4 bases of the junction unmatched. The CDR3 covers 15 residues. CDR1 is MNHNS and CDR2 is SASEGT in the germline V gene. The repertoire was sequenced with immunoSEQ multiplex PCR; TCRdb's copy has only in-frame clones and lacks some. The sample has about 130,000 clones; roughly 90% are singletons. Here the sequenced sample was peripheral blood, taken 28 days after the second AZD1222 dose. The rearrangement uses TRBV6-1 and TRBJ1-4; TRBD1 agrees at 9 bases. The source of this sequence is an adult who received the AZD1222 COVID-19 vaccine. The CDR3 DNA is TGTGCCAGCAGTGACCCGGACAGGGGAAATGAAAAACTGTTTTTT. Amino acids: CASSDPDRGNEKLFF.